These 8 T cell receptor beta chains originate from one sample sequenced in a study of T cell repertoires in cytomegalovirus infection. One entry per CDR3 protein, called by TCRdb with MiXCR from the reads. This sample has some 400,000 distinct CDR3 sequences; approximately 31% occur once, and the top ten carry about an eighth. Material: PBMCs. These TCRs come from a human donor in good health (CMV status not recorded). Some clones in this sample may be carry-over from other donors' samples.

CDR3 nucleotide sequence: TGTGCCAGCAGCTTAGAATGGCACAAAGAGACCCAGTACTTC. Encoded protein: CASSLEWHKETQYF. This chain uses TRBV7-2 with TRBJ2-5; D is uncertain. Trimming pared 1 base from V and 3 bases from J, leaving 9 bases between. Per germline, CDR1 SGHTA and CDR2 FQGNSA. This CDR3 has 14 residues.

The chain uses TRBV19 and TRBJ1-5; 8 positions agree with TRBD1. The V gene's germline CDR1 is LNHDA and CDR2 SQIVND (reference sequence). The CDR3 spans 15 residues. The V and J ends lost 6 bases and 2 bases, in that order; junction bases with no gene match: 6. Here the CDR3 reads CASSKDRAGNQPQHF. The CDR3, as DNA: TGTGCCAGTAGCAAGGACAGGGCTGGCAATCAGCCCCAGCATTTT.

The sample holds a few counts of this clonotype. The genes are TRBV12-3 or TRBV12-4 and TRBJ2-3; no clear D gene. V was clipped by 3 bases and J by 2 bases, with 9 bases between them. The CDR3 is 14 residues long. The CDR3 DNA reads as TGTGCCAGCAGTTTTTTCAGCCACACAGATACGCAGTATTTT. Translated, it gives CASSFFSHTDTQYF.

Note on this clonotype: This could be a read error, since a much larger clone is one nucleotide away. The CDR3 region is CASGGGLGSTGELFF. As DNA, the CDR3 is TGTGCCAGCGGCGGGGGACTAGGATCCACCGGGGAGCTGTTTTTT. The gene calls are TRBV7-2 and TRBJ2-2; 8 bases line up with TRBD2. V was pared by 8 bases and J by 4 bases, with 9 bases of the junction left unmatched. Germline assignment: CDR1 SGHTA and CDR2 FQGNSA. The CDR3 has 15 residues.

The chain carries TRBV25-1 and TRBJ1-4, with D possibly matching TRBD1 (5 bases). This CDR3 contains 17 residues. The germline CDR1 and CDR2 sequences are MGHDK and SYGVNS. Trimming took 0 bases from V and 5 from J, leaving 16 bases between them. CDR3 coding DNA: TGTGCCAGCAGTGAATACCCCCTCCAGGGTTTGAATGAAAAACTGTTTTTT. Translating it yields CASSEYPLQGLNEKLFF.

The CDR3 region has the DNA TGTGCCAGCACCAAGGGGGCGGACTATGGCTACACCTTC. Translating it yields CASTKGADYGYTF. The chain links TRBV6-5 to TRBJ1-2; TRBD1 matches at 7 bases. Germline lookup yields CDR1 MNHEY and CDR2 SVGAGI. The CDR3 is 13 residues long. The J segment lost 3 bases and the V segment lost 7 bases, leaving 5 bases of the junction unmatched.

This clonotype turned up a few times. The gene calls are TRBV7-2 and TRBJ1-2; TRBD1 matches at 7 bases. This CDR3 is 15 amino acids long. V trimming: 5 bases; J trimming: 0 bases; junction bases outside the gene matches: 6. CDR1 is SGHTA and CDR2 is FQGNSA in the germline V gene. The CDR3, as DNA: TGTGCCAGCAGCCTCCGGACAGGCTCTAACTATGGCTACACCTTC. It translates to CASSLRTGSNYGYTF.

Remarks on this clonotype: Compared with germline, one end of the junction differs, possibly owing to a read error. The V call is TRBV27, the J call TRBJ1-6; D not resolved. The CDR3 runs to 15 residues. Germline CDR1 MNHEY, CDR2 SMNVEV (reference sequence). CDR3 bases: TGTGCCCGCAGCAGGACGGGAGATCCTTGGGCACCCCTCCACTTT. Its protein product is CARSRTGDPWAPLHF.